The T cell receptor beta chain under discussion was sequenced for a study of shared clonotypes between healthy human individuals (dated by TCRdb to 2020 to 2022). About the study as a whole: The cohort included three men and a couple of women between 18 and 49 years of age. Per donor, three plates each were used for CD4 naive and CD4 memory, two for CD8 naive, and one for CD8 memory. To estimate repertoire size and how much clonotype sharing occurs between individuals, the study deeply sequenced the blood TCR repertoires of several healthy adults. Libraries were prepared and TCR repertoires were sequenced by different laboratories using diverse techniques, in order to increase sequencing depth and limit assay-specific biases. Each donor's leukapheresis produced roughly between roughly 0.85 and 10 billion PBMCs.

For the CD8 naive samples, CD45RO-negative cells were positively selected for CCR7, yielding a CD45RA+CCR7+ population from which TemRA cells were excluded. Donors were healthy HIV-negative adults with no recently reported acute infections or vaccinations. Only Caucasian adults living in Nashville, Tennessee, USA were represented among the donors. Blood was collected by leukapheresis, and PBMCs were isolated by Ficoll-Histopaque density gradient centrifugation and then cryopreserved in liquid nitrogen vapor phase. Analytical flow cytometry was used to check the purity and quantity of every magnetically sorted T cell population. From each sorted fraction, genomic DNA was isolated and quantified by UV absorbance on a Nanodrop 2000c. TCR CDR3 regions were amplified from genomic DNA by multiplex PCR using the deep immunoSEQ assay. For each cell subset, the extracted genomic DNA was distributed evenly across all wells of several immunoSEQ 96-well plates, and each plate served as one replicate. Each replicate PCR for sorted subsets received about 180 ng genomic DNA, equal to tens of thousands of T cell genomes. Purified libraries were measured with a Qubit 3.0 fluorometer, size-checked on a Bioanalyzer 2100, and measured again with the KAPA Library Quantification kit. A separate single-read 150-cycle Illumina NextSeq 550 flow cell was used to sequence each immunoSEQ 96-well plate. The authors' analysis ran thus. Because the immunoSEQ output held only junctional sequences and lacked quality scores, the filtering could not match the filtering applied to full-length reads. To assign V/J genes and CDR3, sequences were annotated using PyIR, a Python wrapper for IgBLAST v1.9, with IMGT germline references. Reads were removed for weak V/J assignments (E-value above 1e-6), missing CDR3, stop codons, out-of-frame junctions, or ambiguous translated residues. V3J clonotypes were defined as sequences sharing the same inferred V gene, J gene, and CDR3 amino acid sequence. The percentage overlap between two repertoires was calculated by dividing the number of shared unique clonotypes by the size of the smaller repertoire. Richness of each repertoire was evaluated using RTK rarefaction, the Chao1 estimator, and Recon v2.1 estimates of unobserved clonotypes. OLGA was used to compute generation probabilities for all TCRbeta clonotypes that the gDNA method yielded from a handful of donors. Held by TCRdb, this immuneACCESS table contains in-frame sequences only and omits some clones. Under half of the omission traces to an unresolved V gene where checked; the cause of the rest is unknown. Clonal size and the V and J genes are those of that table, whereas D and trimming came from the DNA. A total of more than 550,000 clones appear in this sample, just over 90% of them only once. The ten most abundant clones make up 24% of the sample.

As for this clone: Its antigen is not yet known. Per-nucleotide qualities are absent, and no much larger clonotype sits a single base away.

Overall study results and their limits: Larger estimated clonotype richness was generally found for naive subsets than for memory subsets. The genetic and exposure-history diversity represented was limited by the small number of donors. Sampling was restricted to blood, and TCR repertoires in tissue are likely to differ from TCR repertoires in blood. Based on pairwise subsampling, the degree of clonotype sharing among donors was expected to be affected by sequencing depth. Rarefaction of sorted-subset datasets indicated incomplete sequencing despite the large sequencing depth. When a handful of donors were compared, the shared fraction of clonotypes was approximately 5% for naive CD4, roughly 3.4% for naive CD8, roughly 2.3% for memory CD4, and approximately 0.4% for memory CD8. Compared with non-shared clonotypes, the clonotypes found in all four sorted-subset donors had higher generation probabilities.

According to the germline V gene (reference sequence), CDR1 reads MNHEY and CDR2 reads SMNVEV. V gives up 8 bases and J gives up 8 bases, and the segment between their germline ends measures 18 bases. Including cysteine and phenylalanine, the CDR3 has 14 amino acids. Only CDR3 DNA remains: 42 bases, in frame from the first base. Sequencing used naive CD8+ T cells sorted from blood. The cell subset or site label on this specimen signifies: CD45RA+CCR7+. The TCR was taken from a man under 40 in good health. This receptor chain uses TRBV27 and TRBJ1-4; matching of 6 bases hints at TRBD1 as the D gene. The DNA sequence reads TGTGCCAGCGGGGGGTGGGGGCTGGAGGAAAAACTGTTTTTT. This yields the protein CASGGWGLEEKLFF.